The 32 T cell receptor beta chains below were found in one sample sequenced in a study of Graves' ophthalmopathy and Graves' hyperthyroidism. Amplification of TCR beta CDR3 regions used RNA transcripts. HTBI primers served in a first-round RT-PCR, which a second-round multiplex PCR followed. TCRdb processed the multiplex PCR reads anew with MiXCR; each CDR3 protein has one entry. The sample has some 350,000 distinct CDR3 sequences, about 15% seen once. Sample: peripheral blood. The receptors were gathered from an adult woman with stable Graves' hyperthyroidism.

In its sample, this clonotype was seen many times. This sequence joins TRBV7-8 and TRBJ1-1; tentative D call: TRBD1 (5 bases). The V gene lost 5 bases and the J gene lost 6 bases, with 10 bases spanning the gap. The germline V gene has CDR1 SGHVS and CDR2 FQNEAQ. The CDR3 totals 12 residues. CDR3 residues: CASSPGTPEAFF. The CDR3 DNA follows: TGTGCCAGCAGCCCAGGGACCCCTGAAGCTTTCTTT.

The chain is built from TRBV6-1 and TRBJ1-2; TRBD1 might be the D (6 bases). Germline V gives CDR1 MNHNS, CDR2 SASEGT. This CDR3 contains 14 residues. Trimming left V 5 bases short and J 2 bases short, with 12 bases between. The CDR3 DNA sequence: TGTGCCAGCAGTATCCGTACAGGGAACTATGGCTACACCTTC. Translated, it gives CASSIRTGNYGYTF.

This clonotype was counted at least ten times. The chain couples TRBV11-3 to TRBJ2-5, with D uncertain. The germline gives CDR1 SGHNT, CDR2 YENEEA. The CDR3 runs 13 residues. V lost 0 bases and J lost 4, with 6 bases in between. The CDR3 sequence: CASSLEQTETQYF. The CDR3 bases are TGTGCCAGCAGCTTAGAACAGACAGAGACCCAGTACTTC.

This clonotype appeared many times. This chain links TRBV28 with TRBJ2-1; D not certain. V was clipped by 7 bases and J by 0 bases, with 16 bases between them. Germline CDR1 is MDHEN and CDR2 is SYDVKM. The CDR3 spans 16 residues. The CDR3 region has the DNA TGTGCCAGCACCGATCGACCTCAGAGCTCCTACAATGAGCAGTTCTTC. It translates to CASTDRPQSSYNEQFF.

This chain connects TRBV12-3 or TRBV12-4 to TRBJ1-2; D gene uncertain. The CDR3 spans 15 residues. The germline V and J ends were trimmed by 5 bases and 5 bases, with 18 bases remaining between them. CDR3 nucleotide sequence: TGTGCCAGCAGTCCCCGAAGGCCTGACTTTTATGGCTACACCTTC. Its protein is CASSPRRPDFYGYTF.

This clonotype was detected many times. This chain links TRBV29-1 with TRBJ2-7; tentative D call: TRBD2 (5 bases). The CDR3 has 12 amino acids. Trimming took 7 bases from V and 5 from J, leaving 15 bases between them. Germline loops: CDR1 SQVTM, CDR2 ANQGSEA. This chain's CDR3 is CSAGDLADEQYF. The DNA for the CDR3 is TGCAGCGCCGGTGACCTAGCTGACGAGCAGTACTTC.

This clonotype was counted ten times or more. This chain joins TRBV30 and TRBJ2-2; D unresolved. The CDR3 totals 13 residues. The germline V gene has CDR1 GTSNPN and CDR2 SVGIG (reference sequence). Trimming removed 0 bases from V and 5 bases from J, with 7 bases in between. The CDR3 coding sequence is TGTGCCTGGAGTGTAGGGCGGACCGGGGAGCTGTTTTTT. The encoded protein is CAWSVGRTGELFF.

This clonotype was seen more than once but under ten times. The V and J genes are TRBV27 and TRBJ2-3; no firm D call. Deletions cut 0 bases from V and 3 bases from J, with 13 bases between. This CDR3 contains 16 residues. Germline lookup yields CDR1 MNHEY and CDR2 SMNVEV (reference sequence). CDR3 nucleotides: TGTGCCAGCAGTTTATCGGATCTAGGCAGGACAGATACGCAGTATTTT. Its protein product is CASSLSDLGRTDTQYF.

This clonotype was detected ten times or more. One end of the junction is discordant with germline, which a read error may explain. The genes are TRBV12-3 or TRBV12-4 and TRBJ1-5; the D gene is possibly TRBD1 (5 bases). This CDR3 spans 13 amino acids. CDR3 DNA: TGTGCCAGCAGGTTAGACAGAAATCAGCCCCAGCATTTT. Amino acid sequence: CASRLDRNQPQHF.

This clonotype was observed a handful of times. This rearrangement joins TRBV29-1 to TRBJ1-5; 7 bases match TRBD1. With 4 bases clipped from V and 4 bases from J, the junction kept 4 bases outside the gene matches. Germline lookup yields CDR1 SQVTM and CDR2 ANQGSEA. The CDR3 is 13 residues long. This chain's CDR3 is CSVGQGVNQPQHF. The CDR3 nucleotides are TGCAGCGTTGGGCAGGGGGTTAATCAGCCCCAGCATTTT. Using reference TRBV29-1 and TRBJ1-5 for the parts outside the CDR3, the full variable domain is SAVISQKPSRDICQRGTSLTIQCQVDSQVTMMFWYRQQPGQSLTLIATANQGSEATYESGFVIDKFPISRPNLTFSTLTVSNMSPEDSSIYLCSVGQGVNQPQHFGDGTRLSIL.

Ten or more counts support this clonotype. The chain couples TRBV20-1 to TRBJ2-2; TRBD2 matches 12 bases. This CDR3 spans 16 amino acids. The ends lost 6 bases at V and 7 bases at J; junction bases unmatched: 12. Looked up from germline, CDR1 is DFQATT and CDR2 is SNEGSKA (reference sequence). CDR3 nucleotides: TGCAGTGCCGCTCCACTAGCGGGAGGCCTAGGCGGGGAGCTGTTTTTT. It translates to CSAAPLAGGLGGELFF.

In this sample, this clonotype turned up many times. This rearrangement joins TRBV27 to TRBJ1-5, with D possibly matching TRBD1 (5 bases). Germline CDR1 is MNHEY and CDR2 is SMNVEV (reference sequence). The CDR3 has 15 amino acids. V shed 6 bases and J shed 0 bases, with 12 bases lying between them. CDR3 coding DNA: TGTGCCAGCAGGAAGTTAGGGGATAGCAATCAGCCCCAGCATTTT. Residues: CASRKLGDSNQPQHF.

This clonotype was observed at least ten times. The chain carries TRBV7-2 and TRBJ2-5, with TRBD2 identical over 9 bases. The CDR3 consists of 16 residues. The V segment lost 4 bases and the J segment 5 bases; nucleotides outside the gene matches: 11. From germline, CDR1 is SGHTA and CDR2 FQGNSA. CDR3 DNA: TGTGCCAGCAGCTCCCGGACTAGCGCGGGAGTGGAGACCCAGTACTTC. It yields the protein CASSSRTSAGVETQYF.

This clonotype has a count of ten or more. CDR3 bases: TGTGCCAGCAGCACACCGGGACAGGCTGCTTCGGCCTATGGCTACACCTTC. This encodes CASSTPGQAASAYGYTF. V is TRBV5-6 and J is TRBJ1-2; 8 positions agree with TRBD1. V lost 4 bases to trimming and J lost 4 bases; unmatched junction nucleotides: 15. The CDR3 extends over 17 amino acids. The germline gives CDR1 SGHDT, CDR2 YYEEEE. Using reference TRBV5-6 and TRBJ1-2 for the parts outside the CDR3, the full variable domain is DAGVTQSPTHLIKTRGQQVTLRCSPKSGHDTVSWYQQALGQGPQFIFQYYEEEERQRGNFPDRFSGHQFPNYSSELNVNALLLGDSALYLCASSTPGQAASAYGYTFGSGTRLTVV.

The table lists this clonotype with a count of one. The rearrangement uses TRBV24-1 and TRBJ2-2, with D perhaps TRBD1 (5 bases). The CDR3 extends over 16 amino acids. Trimming shortened V by 2 bases and J by 1 base, and 10 bases separated the two germline ends. CDR1 KGHDR and CDR2 SFDVKD come from the germline V gene. In DNA form, the CDR3 reads TGTGCCACCAGTGATTCCTACAGGAGGAACACCGGGGAGCTGTTTTTT. Amino acids: CATSDSYRRNTGELFF.

This clonotype was seen ten or more times. The chain carries TRBV6-5 and TRBJ2-3; D is undetermined. The V end lost 1 base, the J end lost 6 bases, and 11 bases lay between the germline ends. Per germline, CDR1 MNHEY and CDR2 SVGAGI. The CDR3 has 14 amino acids. CDR3 coding DNA: TGTGCCAGCAGTTACTTGAGTCCGACGGATACGCAGTATTTT. It encodes CASSYLSPTDTQYF.

This clonotype was detected many times. The chain carries TRBV5-1 and TRBJ1-5, with D maybe TRBD1 (6 bases). The CDR3 totals 15 residues. The germline V and J ends were trimmed by 2 bases and 5 bases, with 14 bases remaining between them. The germline V gene encodes CDR1 SGHRS and CDR2 YFSETQ. The CDR3 protein is CASSLNMGADQPQHF. The CDR3 nucleotides read TGCGCCAGCAGCTTAAACATGGGGGCCGATCAGCCCCAGCATTTT.

This clonotype showed up just a few times. This chain joins TRBV10-3 and TRBJ1-5; 9 bases are a match to TRBD1. The CDR3 consists of 15 residues. The trim removed 0 bases at V and 11 bases at J, leaving 8 bases unmatched. Germline CDR1 reads ENHRY; CDR2 reads SYGVKD. The DNA of the CDR3 is TGTGCCATCAGTGAGTCCGGGACAGGGAAGGAGGCCCAGCATTTT. It translates to CAISESGTGKEAQHF.

The sample holds many counts of this clonotype. The CDR3 region is CASSFSGYYEQYF. CDR3 in DNA: TGTGCCAGCAGTTTTTCCGGTTACTACGAGCAGTACTTC. V usage is TRBV28 and J usage is TRBJ2-7, with D unresolved. The CDR3 runs to 13 residues. Germline V gene lookup returns CDR1 MDHEN and CDR2 SYDVKM. Trimming stripped 3 bases from V and 3 bases from J, with 9 bases between.

This clonotype has ten or more counts. CDR3 residues: CSARQRDSYEQYF. DNA of the CDR3: TGCAGTGCTAGACAAAGGGACTCCTACGAGCAGTACTTC. The chain carries TRBV20-1 and TRBJ2-7; D is unresolved. V was clipped by 2 bases and J by 0 bases, with 8 bases between them. The CDR3 is 13 residues long. Germline-derived CDR1 and CDR2 are DFQATT and SNEGSKA (reference sequence).

This clonotype was observed at least ten times. The rearrangement links TRBV19 to TRBJ1-1; D gene unclear. Trimming removed 7 bases at V and 4 bases at J, with 10 bases between. CDR1 LNHDA and CDR2 SQIVND come from the germline V gene (reference sequence). CDR3 size: 12 residues. CDR3 DNA: TGTGCCAGTATCGGCTGGGCCACTGAAGCTTTCTTT. Amino acids: CASIGWATEAFF.

The V and J genes are TRBV28 and TRBJ2-5, with D tentatively TRBD1 (6 bases). Germline lookup yields CDR1 MDHEN and CDR2 SYDVKM. The V gene lost 8 bases and the J gene lost 1 base, with 17 bases spanning the gap. The CDR3 loop spans 15 amino acids. CDR3 sequence reads: CASWGVLDSQETQYF. Written as DNA, the CDR3 is TGTGCCAGCTGGGGAGTGTTGGACAGCCAAGAGACCCAGTACTTC.

The table lists this clonotype with many counts. The V gene is TRBV30, the J gene TRBJ1-1; the D is unclear. Germline values: CDR1 GTSNPN, CDR2 SVGIG (reference sequence). This CDR3 comprises 11 residues. Trimming shortened V by 4 bases and J by 1 base, and 4 bases separated the two germline ends. CDR3 DNA: TGTGCCTGGACTAAGAACACTGAAGCTTTCTTT. Translating gives CAWTKNTEAFF.

This clonotype was observed at least ten times. This chain joins TRBV6-5 and TRBJ2-7; D is unresolved. CDR3 size: 16 residues. Germline V lookup: CDR1 MNHEY, CDR2 SVGAGI. Trimming shortened V by 0 bases and J by 0 bases, and 12 bases separated the two germline ends. The CDR3 loop reads CASSYSQEWSSYEQYF. DNA for the CDR3: TGTGCCAGCAGTTACTCACAAGAATGGAGCTCCTACGAGCAGTACTTC.

The V and J genes are TRBV12-3 or TRBV12-4 and TRBJ2-7; TRBD2 aligns across 7 bases. The CDR3 totals 13 residues. After removal of 5 bases from V and 2 bases from J, the junction contained 3 bases not matched to a gene. The CDR3 loop reads CASSDLAAYEQYF. CDR3 coding DNA: TGTGCCAGCAGTGATCTAGCGGCCTACGAGCAGTACTTC.

V gene TRBV12-3 or TRBV12-4 combines with J gene TRBJ2-5, with 7 bases lining up with TRBD2. The CDR3 spans 14 residues. Trimming took 6 bases from V and 11 from J; bases not matched to a gene: 15. DNA of the CDR3: TGTGCCAGCAGGCACTCCGGGACCCGGGGGGAGCAGTACTTC. It encodes CASRHSGTRGEQYF.

This clonotype was counted ten times or more. The chain is built from TRBV6-5 and TRBJ1-5, with 7 positions matching TRBD1. This CDR3 comprises 16 residues. Germline V gives CDR1 MNHEY, CDR2 SVGAGI. Trimming removed 4 bases from V and 7 bases from J; junction bases left unmatched: 13. CDR3 region: CASSSWTGGSRQPQHF. CDR3 coding DNA: TGTGCCAGCAGTTCGTGGACAGGAGGGTCAAGGCAGCCCCAGCATTTT.

This clonotype was detected only a few times. The rearrangement joins TRBV29-1 to TRBJ2-2; D is unclear. CDR3 size: 11 residues. The germline V gene encodes CDR1 SQVTM and CDR2 ANQGSEA. The V end was cut by 3 bases, the J end by 5 bases, with 4 bases between. For the CDR3, the DNA is TGCAGCGTTGAGCTAACCGGGGAGCTGTTTTTT. Translated: CSVELTGELFF.

The chain carries TRBV28 and TRBJ2-7; D not certain. V shed 3 bases and J shed 6 bases, with 18 bases lying between them. Germline loops: CDR1 MDHEN, CDR2 SYDVKM. CDR3 length: 15 residues. The CDR3 reads CASSLTQAVTAEQYF. CDR3 DNA: TGTGCCAGCAGTTTGACCCAGGCGGTGACGGCCGAGCAGTACTTC.

This clonotype was recorded at least ten times. CDR3 protein: CASSSRGRQGAQHTEAFF. The CDR3 DNA reads TGTGCCAGCAGTTCCCGGGGTAGGCAGGGGGCCCAGCACACTGAAGCTTTCTTT. The genes are TRBV12-3 or TRBV12-4 and TRBJ1-1; TRBD1 agrees at 8 bases. Trimming removed 4 bases from V and 3 bases from J; junction bases left unmatched: 16. The CDR3 contains 18 residues.

This clonotype was recorded many times. The rearrangement joins TRBV5-1 to TRBJ2-7; TRBD2 agrees at 9 bases. The V and J ends lost 3 bases and 4 bases, in that order; junction bases with no gene match: 8. The germline V gene has CDR1 SGHRS and CDR2 YFSETQ. The length of the CDR3 is 15 residues. In DNA form, the CDR3 reads TGCGCCAGCAGCTGGGTTGCGACTAGCGGATACGAGCAGTACTTC. It codes for CASSWVATSGYEQYF. Full variable domain (remainder filled in from reference TRBV5-1 and TRBJ2-7): KAGVTQTPRYLIKTRGQQVTLSCSPISGHRSVSWYQQTPGQGLQFLFEYFSETQRNKGNFPGRFSGRQFSNSRSEMNVSTLELGDSALYLCASSWVATSGYEQYFGPGTRLTVT.

This clonotype was detected many times. This chain connects TRBV20-1 to TRBJ1-1; 7 bases line up with TRBD1. The CDR3 sequence is 14 residues long. In germline, CDR1 is DFQATT, CDR2 SNEGSKA (reference sequence). The V gene end was trimmed by 4 bases and the J gene end by 1 base; junction bases not matched to a gene: 6. The DNA for the CDR3 is TGCAGTGCTAAGCAGGGGGGGGCGAACACTGAAGCTTTCTTT. This codes for CSAKQGGANTEAFF.